This T cell receptor (beta chain) came from a study of blood T cells in healthy people across ages (dated by TCRdb to 2014 to 2015). Study-level background: Template switching captured roughly one uniquely barcoded TCR beta cDNA molecule per two T cells in model experiments. To track age-related changes in TCR beta repertoire diversity, the study relied on deep sequencing normalized with unique cDNA molecular identifiers. Donors were grouped into four age groups: young (average roughly 15 years), middle-aged (roughly 37), aged (around 60) and long-lived (just over 80). For two donors (one aged 18 to 29 and one aged 80 or older), the study analyzed two additional independent replicas of 1 million unique cDNA reads from the same blood draw.

Points on this clonotype: There is no known antigen for this receptor. Per-nucleotide qualities are absent, and no much larger clonotype sits a single base away.

The donors were around 39 Caucasian individuals from Russia, aged roughly 6 to 100 years, who were systemically healthy. Each donor gave ten milliliters of peripheral blood, drawn into EDTA-treated Vacutainer tubes. Ficoll-Paque density-gradient centrifugation was used to isolate PBMCs, with at least 6 million obtained per sample. Total RNA was extracted from PBMCs with Trizol reagent, with at least 5.5 micrograms obtained per sample. For every donor, an aliquot of PBMCs went through flow cytometry to measure the percentages of naive CD45RAhigh/CD27high T cells. Library method: 5' RACE. Sequencing instrument: Illumina HiSeq 2500. A second roughly 6 to 11 cycle PCR used a sample-barcoded 5' primer and a J-beta primer mix. A unique molecular identifier was introduced onto each TCR beta cDNA molecule by a template-switch 5' adaptor carrying 12 random nucleotides. Each sample yielded at least 3 million CDR3-containing paired-end reads. All of the RNA was converted into first-strand cDNA using the Mint cDNA synthesis kit, with a TRBC-specific oligonucleotide serving as the primer. Following uracil-DNA glycosylase treatment, a first 18-cycle PCR with universal primers M1SS and BC2_uni_R was performed on all cDNA. For the original study's pipeline: For normalization, 1 million high-quality reads, each with a distinct molecular identifier, were randomly selected from each sample. Reads with shared molecular identifiers were discarded instead of being binned into consensus sequences. MiTCR, with a Q25 quality threshold and the strictest error-elimination algorithm, was used for CDR3 identification, clonotype clustering and error correction. A nonparametric unseen species model using Euler transformation provided a lower-bound estimate of total TCR beta diversity. Using fastp trimming at Q25 and MiXCR clonotype assembly, TCRdb reanalyzed the public sequencing data and kept in-frame beta chains. Each record represents a unique CDR3 protein, reported with the most common genes and DNA among its rows. In this record, the V and J calls reflect TCRdb's handling and not the investigators' own analysis. Across this sample there are approximately 490,000 distinct CDR3 sequences, with around 24% seen only once. Of the sample, around 10% falls within the top ten clones.

The CDR3 spans 15 residues, from the cysteine through the phenylalanine. Only the CDR3 DNA is retained, 45 bases long and in frame from the first base. Looking up the germline V gene yields CDR1 SGHTA and CDR2 FQGNSA. General study outcomes and caveats: Since profiling was done on bulk unsorted PBMCs, naive and antigen-experienced compartments could not be conclusively compared. Compared with the aged group, more naive CD4+ T cells, fewer expanded clones and increased TCR diversity were shown by the long-lived group, suggesting age selection. Total diversity estimates from one million sequenced T cells were considered lower bounds and underestimates. Observed TCR beta diversity per million T cells fell roughly linearly with age, and a significant reduction was already apparent by age around 40. Donor CMV infection status was unknown, potentially confounding age-related changes in expanded clonotypes. The percentage of naive T cells measured by flow cytometry correlated strongly with observed TCR beta diversity.

These data were also filed under a second study, of T cells of mothers and their children. As the second study states: The donors were nine systemically healthy Caucasian individuals, made up of three mothers and their six children. cDNA synthesis consumed the entire amount of extracted RNA, loaded at approximately 1.5 ug RNA in each 15 ul reaction. In the second PCR, the M1S primer added sample barcodes and 2-4 random nucleotides. Each mother yielded over 8.5 million TCR beta CDR3 reads and each child 2.5 million to 3 million reads. Thymic selection similarly shapes TCR recombination output in related and unrelated pairs, with minor effect from inherited differences. Normalized repertoire overlap was always slightly but never significantly higher in related than unrelated mother-child pairs. With a sensitivity of approximately 100 clones per million clonotypes, no persistent microchimeric T cell clones were detected. In the study, deep NGS was used to compare the TCR beta repertoires of mothers and children, and features distinguishing related mother-child pairs from unrelated individuals were sought. The mean age was 40 +/- 4 years for the mothers and approximately 11 +/- 4 years for the children. After adapter ligation was performed with NEBNext reagents, the libraries were sequenced on an Illumina HiSeq 2000 with 100+100 nt paired-end reads. To avoid cross-contamination, the mother libraries and the child libraries were prepared a month apart and sequenced in separate runs. For each donor, between roughly 450,000 and 2,100,000 distinct TCR beta clonotypes were identified. Naive TCR beta clonotypes were estimated from low-frequency clonotypes matched to each donor's FACS-determined naive share, without sorting.

The sequence joins TRBV7-2 to TRBJ2-5; the D region possibly corresponds to TRBD1 (5 bases align). The tail of the sequence fits TRBJ2-1 better, so the J call may be wrong. Sequencing was carried out using blood. This clonotype originated in a boy younger than 18 in good health. The nucleotide sequence reads TGTGCCAGCAGCTTTGCTGTAGGGGCAATCAATGAGCAGTTCTTC. This translates into CASSFAVGAINEQFF.